What follows are 17 T cell receptor beta chains derived from one specimen sequenced in a study of somatic mutations in cytotoxic T cells in rheumatoid arthritis. Some clones are missing from TCRdb's copy, which holds only in-frame ones; the method was immunoSEQ multiplex PCR. Among about 18,000 clones listed, roughly 87% were seen once. Sequencing was carried out using CD8+ T cells sorted from blood. These receptor sequences come from a woman in her forties or fifties in good health.

Here the CDR3 DNA reads TGTGCCAGCAGCTACCGGGACAGAGACCGTATTGGCTACACCTTC. This translates into CASSYRDRDRIGYTF. The V and J genes are TRBV7-9 and TRBJ1-2; 7 bases line up with TRBD1. There are 15 residues in the CDR3. Germline CDR1 SEHNR, CDR2 FQNEAQ (reference sequence). V trimming: 4 bases; J trimming: 7 bases; junction bases outside the gene matches: 12.

The chain uses TRBV5-6 and TRBJ2-7; D is unresolved. The V gene lost 4 bases and the J gene lost 1 base, with 9 bases spanning the gap. The CDR3 runs 13 residues. CDR1 and CDR2 from the germline V gene are SGHDT and YYEEEE. CDR3 bases: TGTGCCAGCAGCAACCCCATATCCTACGAGCAGTACTTC. Translation gives CASSNPISYEQYF.

The CDR3 DNA reads TGCAGCGTTGAACTAGCGGGAGCAATCTACGAGCAGTACTTC. Its protein product is CSVELAGAIYEQYF. The rearrangement uses TRBV29-1 and TRBJ2-7; 10 positions agree with TRBD2. The CDR3 extends over 14 amino acids. The V gene's germline CDR1 is SQVTM and CDR2 ANQGSEA. V shed 2 bases and J 3 bases; nucleotides not matched to a gene: 4.

This clone was seen only a few times. J is TRBJ1-6 and V is TRBV4-3; D is possibly TRBD1 (5 bases). Germline CDR1 reads LGHNA; CDR2 reads YSLEER. V dropped 1 base and J dropped 8 bases, with 15 bases sitting between them. CDR3 length: 16 amino acids. The CDR3 here is CASSQGATATDSPLHF. The CDR3 DNA is TGCGCCAGCAGCCAAGGAGCGACAGCAACTGATTCACCCCTCCACTTT.

The CDR3 bases are TGTGCCAGCAGCCCGTGGAAGTTCGACAGGGCCGAGCAGTACTTC. It specifies CASSPWKFDRAEQYF. V gene TRBV14 combines with J gene TRBJ2-7; 7 nucleotides agree with TRBD1. The CDR3 is 15 residues long. Trimming at V came to 4 bases and at J to 6 bases, leaving 12 bases not matched to a gene. In germline, CDR1 is SGHDN, CDR2 FVKESK.

The chain has TRBV4-1 and TRBJ2-7, with 7 bases identical to TRBD1. Germline CDR1 and CDR2: MGHRA and YSYEKL. There are 15 residues in the CDR3. The trim removed 5 bases at V and 3 bases at J, leaving 10 bases unmatched. CDR3 coding DNA: TGCGCCAGCAGCGCACGACAGGGTCCCTTCTACGAGCAGTACTTC. It specifies CASSARQGPFYEQYF.

The V call is TRBV5-4, the J call TRBJ2-5; TRBD2 is a possible D gene (5 bases). This CDR3 is 14 amino acids long. The V gene's germline CDR1 is SGHNT and CDR2 YYREEE (reference sequence). V lost 0 bases and J lost 5, with 11 bases in between. In nucleotides, the CDR3 is TGTGCCAGCAGCTTGGAAGGGCGAGGGGAGACCCAGTACTTC. It translates to CASSLEGRGETQYF.

J is TRBJ2-2 and V is TRBV6-1, with 12 bases matching TRBD2. V was clipped by 3 bases and J by 6 bases; unmatched bases: 11. The CDR3 length is 18 residues. CDR1 and CDR2 from the germline V gene are MNHNS and SASEGT. This CDR3 is CASSEALAGGPISGELFF. DNA of the CDR3: TGTGCCAGCAGTGAGGCGCTAGCGGGAGGGCCTATTTCCGGGGAGCTGTTTTTT.

The CDR3 region has the DNA TGTGCCAGCAGCTTGGGGGATACTGAAGCTTTCTTT. It yields the protein CASSLGDTEAFF. This chain uses TRBV5-4 with TRBJ1-1; the D is unclear. The V gene lost 0 bases and the J gene lost 5 bases, with 5 bases spanning the gap. The CDR3 is 12 residues long. Per the germline V gene, CDR1 is SGHNT and CDR2 is YYREEE (reference sequence).

The CDR3 DNA is TGTGCCAGCAGTTTATCGCTCGGGACAGAGGGTTTCTTT. This codes for CASSLSLGTEGFF. V is TRBV27 and J is TRBJ1-1, with 7 bases lining up with TRBD1. Germline CDR1 is MNHEY and CDR2 is SMNVEV (reference sequence). The CDR3 consists of 13 residues. V dropped 0 bases and J dropped 13; count of bases not matched to a gene: 8.

This chain joins TRBV13 and TRBJ2-2; no clear D gene. The ends were cut back, 3 bases at V and 3 bases at J, with 11 bases in the middle. Germline loops: CDR1 PRHDT, CDR2 FYEKMQ (reference sequence). The CDR3 consists of 15 residues. This CDR3 is CASSFEASDTGELFF. In DNA, the CDR3 is TGTGCCAGCAGCTTCGAGGCTTCGGACACCGGGGAGCTGTTTTTT.

CDR3 coding DNA: TGTGCCAGCAGTTCCAACGGACAGGGGGCATTTATCGGGGAGCTGTTTTTT. It codes for CASSSNGQGAFIGELFF. The chain joins TRBV13 to TRBJ2-2; 11 bases fit TRBD1. The ends lost 6 bases at V and 7 bases at J; junction bases unmatched: 13. From germline, CDR1 is PRHDT and CDR2 FYEKMQ (reference sequence). The CDR3 has 17 amino acids.

The V gene is TRBV7-8, the J gene TRBJ2-1; D gene uncertain. The CDR3 length is 15 residues. Germline-derived CDR1 and CDR2 are SGHVS and FQNEAQ. Deletions cut 5 bases from V and 0 bases from J, with 11 bases between. CDR3 DNA: TGTGCCAGCAGCCCCAGACTTAGCTCCTACAATGAGCAGTTCTTC. Its protein is CASSPRLSSYNEQFF.

The J gene is TRBJ2-7, the V gene TRBV30; D perhaps matches TRBD2 (6 bases). Germline V gene lookup returns CDR1 GTSNPN and CDR2 SVGIG (reference sequence). The CDR3 contains 13 residues. V gave up 1 base and J gave up 1 base, with 8 bases separating them. Here the CDR3 reads CAWSGLESYEQYF. The CDR3 bases are TGTGCCTGGAGTGGACTAGAGTCCTACGAGCAGTACTTC.

The chain links TRBV5-4 to TRBJ1-2; D is unresolved. The CDR3 consists of 13 residues. From germline, CDR1 is SGHNT and CDR2 YYREEE (reference sequence). V lost 4 bases to trimming and J lost 2 bases, with 9 bases between them. The CDR3 protein is CASSRGDNYGYTF. As DNA, the CDR3 is TGTGCCAGCAGCCGCGGTGACAACTATGGCTACACCTTC.

The genes are TRBV5-1 and TRBJ2-5; 11 nucleotides agree with TRBD2. From germline, CDR1 is SGHRS and CDR2 YFSETQ. V lost 4 bases and J lost 2; bases outside the gene matches: 7. This CDR3 spans 16 amino acids. The CDR3 sequence is CASSGRLAGLQETQYF. As DNA, the CDR3 is TGCGCCAGCAGCGGACGACTAGCGGGGTTGCAAGAGACCCAGTACTTC.

This CDR3 reads CASSPWGLQGTGNTIYF. As DNA, the CDR3 is TGCGCCAGCAGCCCCTGGGGGTTACAGGGAACTGGAAACACCATATATTTT. The chain employs TRBV4-1 and TRBJ1-3; the D gene is possibly TRBD1 (6 bases). Per germline, CDR1 MGHRA and CDR2 YSYEKL. Trimming shortened V by 4 bases and J by 2 bases, and 18 bases separated the two germline ends. The CDR3 has 17 residues.